The T cell receptor (beta chain) described here comes from a study of blood T cell repertoires in COVID-19. Looking at the study overall: There were acute and convalescent COVID-19 samples, and they came from the United States, Italy and Spain. In each case, the material was cDNA or gDNA derived from T cells, B-cell-depleted T cells, or PBMCs.

As processed by the authors: Scientists estimated how many nucleated cells there were by amplifying reference gene primers. Method: immunoSEQ multiplex PCR; TCRdb's copy keeps in-frame clones and lacks some. V and J calls and clone size are as listed in that table; D and trimming were resolved from the DNA. The table has a few hundred thousand clones, approximately 82% seen once. This clone has more than one count but fewer than ten. The CDR3 is 14 amino acids. Per germline, CDR1 LNHDA and CDR2 SQIVND (reference sequence). Trimming at V came to 10 bases and at J to 3 bases, leaving 4 bases not matched to a gene.

The chain recombines TRBV19 with TRBJ2-2, with 11 bases lining up with TRBD2. The sequenced sample consisted of peripheral blood. This clonotype was obtained from a middle-aged woman who had recovered from COVID-19. The CDR3 reads CATTTSGDTGELFF. CDR3 bases: TGTGCCACGACGACTAGCGGGGACACCGGGGAGCTGTTTTTT.